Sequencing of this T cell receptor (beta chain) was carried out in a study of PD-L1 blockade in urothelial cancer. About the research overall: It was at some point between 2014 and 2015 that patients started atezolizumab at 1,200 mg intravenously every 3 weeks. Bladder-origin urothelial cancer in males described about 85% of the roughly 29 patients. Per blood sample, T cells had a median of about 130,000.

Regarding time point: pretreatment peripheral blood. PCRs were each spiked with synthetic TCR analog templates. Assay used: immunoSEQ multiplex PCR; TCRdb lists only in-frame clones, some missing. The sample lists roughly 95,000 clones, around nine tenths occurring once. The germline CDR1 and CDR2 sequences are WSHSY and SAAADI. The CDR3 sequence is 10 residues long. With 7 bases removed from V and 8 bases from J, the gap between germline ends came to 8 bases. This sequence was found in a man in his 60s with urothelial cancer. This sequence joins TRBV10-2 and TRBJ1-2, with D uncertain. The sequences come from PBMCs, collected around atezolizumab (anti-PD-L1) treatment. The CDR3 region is CASTGLGYTF. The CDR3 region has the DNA TGCGCCAGCACCGGACTCGGCTACACCTTC.